Listed below are T cell receptor beta chains from one sample, sequenced in a study of Ad26.COV2.S vaccination and SARS-CoV-2 variants. Clones were sequenced by immunoSEQ multiplex PCR, and TCRdb holds only the in-frame ones, with some missing. The sample gives some 640,000 clones, approximately 88% of which show up once; about 1.5% is in the top ten. Material: peripheral blood, obtained in a trial of Ad26.COV2.S vaccine versus placebo. Receptors were obtained from a person between 18 and 60 years old who received the Ad26.COV2.S COVID-19 vaccine or a placebo. Each CDR3 is given with its conserved first and last residue. Each record gives: D gene, clone size, J gene, V gene, CDR3 length, CDR3 protein, CDR3 DNA. The D gene is left open where the match is weak. The size of a clone is reported for some rows only, either as once, few or many, or as a class for expanded clones.

TRBD2 NA TRBJ2-3 TRBV6-5 15 CASSGVGGPADTQYF TGTGCCAGCTCTGGGGTGGGAGGGCCCGCAGATACGCAGTATTTT
NA NA TRBJ1-6 TRBV30 14 CAWSAIPSNSPLHF TGTGCCTGGAGTGCAATTCCTTCTAATTCACCCCTCCACTTT
TRBD1 NA TRBJ2-5 TRBV7-8 15 CASSGDRGTQETQYF TGTGCCAGCAGCGGCGACAGGGGGACTCAAGAGACCCAGTACTTC
NA NA TRBJ1-1 TRBV20-1 11 CSATVVTEAFF TGCAGTGCTACTGTGGTGACTGAAGCTTTCTTT
NA once TRBJ1-5 TRBV7-2 13 CASSPGSTQPQHF TGTGCCAGCAGCCCAGGGAGTACACAGCCCCAGCATTTT
NA NA TRBJ2-3 TRBV20-1 15 CSASGGRGRTDTQYF TGCAGTGCTAGTGGTGGGCGGGGCCGCACAGATACGCAGTATTTT
NA NA TRBJ2-3 TRBV18 13 CASSQATPDTQYF TGTGCCAGCTCACAAGCGACGCCAGATACGCAGTATTTT
NA NA TRBJ2-2 TRBV29-1 16 CSATRTGGAGAGELFF TGCAGCGCCACTCGGACTGGGGGGGCCGGTGCCGGGGAGCTGTTTTTT
TRBD1 NA TRBJ1-6 TRBV7-9 14 CASSLERDSAALHF TGTGCCAGCAGCTTAGAAAGGGACAGCGCGGCCCTCCACTTT
TRBD1 once TRBJ1-1 TRBV30 13 CAWRRRQGRGAFF TGTGCCTGGAGACGACGACAGGGGAGGGGAGCTTTCTTT
NA NA TRBJ1-5 TRBV18 14 CASSPGRGGQPQHF TGTGCCAGCTCACCTGGTAGGGGAGGACAGCCCCAGCATTTT
TRBD1 NA TRBJ1-4 TRBV3-1/TRBV3-2 14 CASNDRGDSEKLFF TGTGCCAGCAATGACAGGGGAGATAGTGAAAAACTGTTTTTT
NA NA TRBJ1-2 TRBV11-2 13 CASSPERGYGYTF TGTGCCAGCAGCCCGGAGAGGGGCTATGGCTACACCTTC
NA NA TRBJ2-1 TRBV19 13 CASSLPLGDEQFF TGTGCCAGTAGTTTGCCCCTAGGCGATGAGCAGTTCTTC
NA few TRBJ2-1 TRBV7-2 15 CASSTSRDSYNEQFF TGTGCCAGCAGCACCAGCCGGGACTCCTACAATGAGCAGTTCTTC
NA NA TRBJ1-2 TRBV19 12 CASRDTGHGYTF TGTGCCAGTAGGGACACAGGGCATGGCTACACCTTC
NA NA TRBJ2-5 TRBV19 13 CASSREPQETQYF TGTGCCAGTAGCCGGGAGCCCCAAGAGACCCAGTACTTC
NA NA TRBJ2-2 TRBV12-3/TRBV12-4 12 CASSLWAGELFF TGTGCCAGCAGTTTATGGGCCGGGGAGCTGTTTTTT
TRBD1 NA TRBJ1-1 TRBV14 15 CASSPRDSLNTEAFF TGTGCCAGCAGCCCCCGGGACAGTTTGAACACTGAAGCTTTCTTT
TRBD2 NA TRBJ2-7 TRBV7-2 17 CASSGLAGGFNSYEQYF TGTGCCAGCTCGGGACTAGCGGGGGGCTTTAACTCCTACGAGCAGTACTTC
TRBD1 NA TRBJ2-2 TRBV9 13 CASSTHRDSQLFF TGTGCCAGCAGCACCCACCGGGACAGCCAGCTGTTTTTT
TRBD1 NA TRBJ1-5 TRBV2 14 CASSEGTGRRPQHF TGTGCCAGCAGTGAAGGGACAGGCCGAAGGCCCCAGCATTTT
NA NA TRBJ2-1 TRBV18 12 CASSPPGNEQFF TGTGCCAGCTCACCACCGGGGAATGAGCAGTTCTTC
TRBD2 NA TRBJ2-3 TRBV5-4 16 CASSAKLAGGPDTQYF TGTGCCAGCAGCGCAAAACTAGCGGGGGGGCCTGATACGCAGTATTTT
NA NA TRBJ1-6 TRBV9 16 CASSEDRSSYNSPLHF TGTGCCAGCAGCGAGGACCGTAGCTCCTATAATTCACCCCTCCACTTT
TRBD2 NA TRBJ2-2 TRBV4-2 16 CASSQSLAGYTGELFF TGTGCCAGCAGCCAATCACTAGCGGGGTACACCGGGGAGCTGTTTTTT
NA NA TRBJ1-2 TRBV5-6 12 CASSEGYYGYTF TGTGCCAGCAGCGAGGGGTACTATGGCTACACCTTC
TRBD2 NA TRBJ2-7 TRBV7-9 15 CASSFTTSGRYEQYF TGTGCCAGCAGCTTTACGACTAGCGGGAGATACGAGCAGTACTTC
NA NA TRBJ1-4 TRBV30 15 CAWSSGATTNEKLFF TGTGCCTGGAGTTCCGGAGCTACAACTAATGAAAAACTGTTTTTT
NA NA TRBJ2-2 TRBV11-3 16 CASSSPGQGYTGELFF TGTGCCAGCAGCTCGCCGGGACAAGGATACACCGGGGAGCTGTTTTTT
TRBD2 NA TRBJ2-3 TRBV6-4 16 CASSPAAGGRVDTQYF TGTGCCAGCAGCCCAGCAGCGGGAGGACGGGTAGATACGCAGTATTTT
TRBD2 NA TRBJ2-2 TRBV7-2 15 CASSFSRGVTGELFF TGTGCCAGCAGCTTTTCGCGGGGGGTAACCGGGGAGCTGTTTTTT
NA NA TRBJ1-2 TRBV30 13 CAWSVTPLNGYTF TGTGCCTGGAGTGTAACTCCTCTTAACGGCTACACCTTC